This passage covers 32 T cell receptor beta chains from one sample sequenced in a study of blood T cell repertoires in COVID-19. Measured with immunoSEQ multiplex PCR; TCRdb has only the in-frame clones, and not every one. The table records more than 85,000 clones, roughly 80% of them present only once. The sample was peripheral blood. The origin of the receptors is a woman aged 60-75 years with acute or convalescent COVID-19.

The CDR3 DNA reads TGTGCCTGGAGTCCTGACAGGGGGATAGCCTATGGCTACACCTTC. The encoded protein is CAWSPDRGIAYGYTF. The V gene is TRBV30, the J gene TRBJ1-2, with 9 nucleotides matching TRBD1. After removal of 2 bases from V and 4 bases from J, the junction contained 8 bases not matched to a gene. The length of the CDR3 is 15 residues. Germline lookup yields CDR1 GTSNPN and CDR2 SVGIG (reference sequence).

CDR3 amino acids: CASSSRTGFGYTF. The CDR3 nucleotides read TGTGCCAGCAGTTCCCGGACAGGGTTTGGCTACACCTTC. The chain couples TRBV12-3 or TRBV12-4 to TRBJ1-2; 8 nucleotides align to TRBD1. Trimming at V came to 4 bases and at J to 7 bases, leaving 5 bases not matched to a gene. This CDR3 has 13 amino acids.

V is TRBV10-3 and J is TRBJ1-6, with D perhaps TRBD1 (6 bases). Per the germline V gene, CDR1 is ENHRY and CDR2 is SYGVKD. The V end was cut by 6 bases, the J end by 10 bases, with 16 bases between. The CDR3 totals 14 residues. The CDR3 here is CAISREGVGSPLHF. The CDR3 bases are TGTGCCATCAGCCGCGAGGGGGTTGGATCACCCCTCCACTTT.

The sample holds a few counts of this clone. The chain joins TRBV30 to TRBJ1-6; no clear D gene. Trimming removed 3 bases from V and 6 bases from J, with 18 bases in between. This CDR3 contains 16 residues. From germline, CDR1 is GTSNPN and CDR2 SVGIG (reference sequence). Here the CDR3 DNA reads TGTGCCTGGAGATCGGACGGAGGATCTCCTAATTCACCCCTCCACTTT. It encodes CAWRSDGGSPNSPLHF.

V and J are TRBV11-2 and TRBJ2-5; 11 bases fit TRBD2. Looked up from germline, CDR1 is SGHAT and CDR2 is FQNNGV. This CDR3 comprises 17 residues. Germline trimming cut 0 bases from V and 4 bases from J; bases unmatched to any gene: 7. CDR3: CASSLDGLAGGPETQYF. The CDR3 DNA is TGTGCCAGCAGCTTAGACGGCTTAGCGGGGGGGCCAGAGACCCAGTACTTC. The full variable domain, with the rest looked up from reference TRBV11-2 and TRBJ2-5, is EAGVAQSPRYKIIEKRQSVAFWCNPISGHATLYWYQQILGQGPKLLIQFQNNGVVDDSQLPKDRFSAERLKGVDSTLKIQPAKLEDSAVYLCASSLDGLAGGPETQYFGPGTRLLVL.

V usage is TRBV27 and J usage is TRBJ2-4; tentative D call: TRBD2 (6 bases). Trimming cost V 5 bases and J 0 bases, with 11 bases left between them. CDR3 size: 15 residues. Germline values: CDR1 MNHEY, CDR2 SMNVEV (reference sequence). The CDR3 bases are TGTGCCAGCAGTCTGGCGGGGCTAGCCAAAAACATTCAGTACTTC. Its protein product is CASSLAGLAKNIQYF.

This rearrangement joins TRBV19 to TRBJ2-1; TRBD2 might be the D (6 bases). Deletions cut 3 bases from V and 0 bases from J, with 18 bases between. This CDR3 has 18 amino acids. Germline V gene lookup returns CDR1 LNHDA and CDR2 SQIVND (reference sequence). Here the CDR3 reads CASSIRLGIGSSYNEQFF. The CDR3 DNA reads as TGTGCCAGTAGTATTAGGTTAGGGATCGGGAGCTCCTACAATGAGCAGTTCTTC. The variable domain in full, completed from reference TRBV19 and TRBJ2-1, reads DGGITQSPKYLFRKEGQNVTLSCEQNLNHDAMYWYRQDPGQGLRLIYYSQIVNDFQKGDIAEGYSVSREKKESFPLTVTSAQKNPTAFYLCASSIRLGIGSSYNEQFFGPGTRLTVL.

The gene calls are TRBV2 and TRBJ2-3; 7 bases align to TRBD1. V gave up 5 bases and J gave up 4 bases; unmatched junction bases: 15. The CDR3 covers 17 residues. Germline V gene sequence: CDR1 SNHLY, CDR2 FYNNEI. CDR3 DNA sequence: TGTGCCAGCAGTTCCCGAAGAGGGGCCGGACAGGCAGATACGCAGTATTTT. It is translated as CASSSRRGAGQADTQYF.

The table lists this clone with a count of one. The chain is built from TRBV2 and TRBJ1-1; 7 nucleotides align to TRBD1. J was trimmed by 4 bases and V by 4 bases; bases with no gene match: 0. Looked up from germline, CDR1 is SNHLY and CDR2 is FYNNEI. The length of the CDR3 is 12 residues. CDR3 sequence (DNA): TGTGCCAGCAGTGGACAGGGCACTGAAGCTTTCTTT. Its translation is CASSGQGTEAFF.

The rearrangement joins TRBV5-6 to TRBJ1-2, with D possibly TRBD1 on 6 matching bases. The germline V gene encodes CDR1 SGHDT and CDR2 YYEEEE. The germline V and J ends were trimmed by 4 bases and 5 bases, with 12 bases remaining between them. The CDR3 loop spans 13 amino acids. CDR3 protein: CASSRDTEYGYTF. The CDR3 DNA follows: TGTGCCAGCAGCCGGGACACCGAATATGGCTACACCTTC. The whole variable domain, filled in from reference TRBV5-6 and TRBJ1-2, reads DAGVTQSPTHLIKTRGQQVTLRCSPKSGHDTVSWYQQALGQGPQFIFQYYEEEERQRGNFPDRFSGHQFPNYSSELNVNALLLGDSALYLCASSRDTEYGYTFGSGTRLTVV.

The chain carries TRBV3-1 (or the pseudogene TRBV3-2) and TRBJ1-1, with D maybe TRBD1 (5 bases). Trimming removed 2 bases from V and 5 bases from J, with 15 bases in between. CDR3 length: 15 residues. Germline V gene data show CDR1 as LGHDT and CDR2 as YNNKEL (reference sequence). CDR3 amino acids: CASSQPHLGVTEAFF. The CDR3, as DNA: TGTGCCAGCAGCCAACCGCACTTAGGGGTAACTGAAGCTTTCTTT.

This chain connects TRBV6-5 to TRBJ2-5; 8 nucleotides align to TRBD2. Germline CDR1 and CDR2: MNHEY and SVGAGI. With 4 bases clipped from V and 2 bases from J, the junction kept 6 bases outside the gene matches. The CDR3 runs to 15 residues. The CDR3 region has the DNA TGTGCCAGCAGTTCCTATAGCGGGGCACAAGAGACCCAGTACTTC. This gives the protein CASSSYSGAQETQYF.

The V call is TRBV28, the J call TRBJ1-4, with a tentative D call TRBD1 (6 bases). In germline, CDR1 is MDHEN, CDR2 SYDVKM. Trimming removed 7 bases at V and 3 bases at J, with 18 bases between. This CDR3 contains 16 residues. CDR3 coding DNA: TGTGCCAGCACCCGTGAGGGGGTGTTACCTAATGAAAAACTGTTTTTT. Translation: CASTREGVLPNEKLFF.

The rearrangement links TRBV2 to TRBJ2-3; TRBD1 matches at 7 bases. J was trimmed by 4 bases and V by 4 bases; bases with no gene match: 2. Germline V gene lookup returns CDR1 SNHLY and CDR2 FYNNEI. The CDR3 totals 13 residues. In nucleotides, the CDR3 is TGTGCCAGCAGTGGGGACAGATCAGATACGCAGTATTTT. It is translated as CASSGDRSDTQYF.

This clone has just a few counts. The chain couples TRBV2 to TRBJ1-4, with D unclear. V was shortened by 7 bases and J by 1 base, with 7 bases between the two germline ends. CDR1 is SNHLY, CDR2 FYNNEI, per germline. This CDR3 comprises 13 residues. Here the CDR3 reads CASNGGTNEKLFF. DNA for the CDR3: TGTGCCAGCAACGGAGGAACTAATGAAAAACTGTTTTTT.

The chain combines TRBV18 with TRBJ1-2; weak D call: TRBD1 (5 bases). Germline V CDR1 and CDR2: KGHSH, LQKENI. The CDR3 totals 15 residues. The germline V and J ends were trimmed by 6 bases and 4 bases, with 18 bases remaining between them. The CDR3 is CASSLKGPEVYGYTF. The CDR3 DNA reads as TGTGCCAGCTCCCTAAAGGGGCCCGAAGTCTATGGCTACACCTTC.

This rearrangement joins TRBV7-9 to TRBJ1-5; 9 positions match TRBD1. With V trimmed by 4 bases and J by 0 bases, 7 bases remained unmatched. CDR1 SEHNR and CDR2 FQNEAQ come from the germline V gene (reference sequence). The CDR3 has 17 residues. CDR3 protein: CASSSPKGQGSNQPQHF. CDR3 nucleotide sequence: TGTGCCAGCAGCTCCCCCAAGGGACAGGGTAGCAATCAGCCCCAGCATTTT.

The chain is built from TRBV11-2 and TRBJ1-1; 8 bases map to TRBD1. Germline V gene lookup returns CDR1 SGHAT and CDR2 FQNNGV. V shed 3 bases and J 4 bases; nucleotides not matched to a gene: 4. This CDR3 region has 14 residues. The CDR3 sequence is CASSFVQGATEAFF. The DNA of the CDR3 is TGTGCCAGCAGCTTTGTTCAGGGGGCCACTGAAGCTTTCTTT.

The chain carries TRBV4-1 and TRBJ2-3; TRBD1 matches 10 bases. Looked up from germline, CDR1 is MGHRA and CDR2 is YSYEKL. This CDR3 is built from 16 residues. J gave up 2 bases and V 4 bases, and 6 bases lay outside the gene matches. CDR3 sequence: CASSPLTGGTTDTQYF. CDR3 nucleotide sequence: TGCGCCAGCAGCCCCCTGACAGGGGGCACCACAGATACGCAGTATTTT.

The V gene is TRBV7-2, the J gene TRBJ1-4, with 7 bases identical to TRBD1. V lost 4 bases and J lost 5; bases outside the gene matches: 7. The CDR3 sequence is 15 residues long. Germline CDR1 and CDR2: SGHTA and FQGNSA. CDR3 loop: CASSSSGTANEKLFF. The CDR3 coding sequence is TGTGCCAGCAGCTCATCCGGGACAGCGAATGAAAAACTGTTTTTT.

The V and J genes are TRBV19 and TRBJ2-3, with D possibly TRBD2 on 6 matching bases. Trimming took off 2 bases at V and 4 bases at J, with 16 bases between the two ends. The V gene's germline CDR1 is LNHDA and CDR2 SQIVND (reference sequence). The CDR3 runs 16 residues. The CDR3 loop reads CASSIYGRGNSDTQYF. The CDR3 bases are TGTGCCAGTAGTATATACGGGCGGGGTAACTCAGATACGCAGTATTTT. The entire variable domain, with the rest obtained from reference TRBV19 and TRBJ2-3, is as follows: DGGITQSPKYLFRKEGQNVTLSCEQNLNHDAMYWYRQDPGQGLRLIYYSQIVNDFQKGDIAEGYSVSREKKESFPLTVTSAQKNPTAFYLCASSIYGRGNSDTQYFGPGTRLTVL.

The chain uses TRBV28 and TRBJ2-7, with a possible D match to TRBD2 (6 bases). Germline-derived CDR1 and CDR2 are MDHEN and SYDVKM. Trimming left V 4 bases short and J 3 bases short, with 13 bases between. The CDR3 is made up of 14 amino acids. The DNA for the CDR3 is TGTGCCAGCAGTTCAGGGACTGGGGGCTACGAGCAGTACTTC. This encodes CASSSGTGGYEQYF.

This clone turned up a few times. J is TRBJ2-7 and V is TRBV29-1; 7 bases fit TRBD1. V lost 6 bases and J lost 3; bases outside the gene matches: 5. The CDR3 covers 12 residues. The germline V gene encodes CDR1 SQVTM and CDR2 ANQGSEA. CDR3 coding DNA: TGCAGCGTAAACAGGGGTCGCTACGAGCAGTACTTC. Translation: CSVNRGRYEQYF.

This chain connects TRBV3-1 (or the pseudogene TRBV3-2) to TRBJ1-1; 9 bases are shared with TRBD1. CDR1 is LGHDT, CDR2 YNNKEL, per germline (reference sequence). The CDR3 covers 16 residues. V gave up 3 bases and J gave up 4 bases; unmatched junction bases: 9. The CDR3 is CASSHKGHRGLTEAFF. The CDR3 region has the DNA TGTGCCAGCAGCCACAAGGGCCACAGGGGGCTCACTGAAGCTTTCTTT.

The rearrangement uses TRBV3-1 (or the pseudogene TRBV3-2) and TRBJ1-1; D perhaps matches TRBD1 (6 bases). The CDR3 runs to 13 residues. CDR1 and CDR2 from the germline V gene are LGHDT and YNNKEL (reference sequence). The V and J ends lost 6 bases and 6 bases respectively, with 14 bases between them. The CDR3 DNA sequence: TGTGCCAGCAGTCCCACGACAGGCCCTGAAGCTTTCTTT. It encodes CASSPTTGPEAFF.

The V gene is TRBV5-6, the J gene TRBJ1-2, with D unresolved. CDR1 SGHDT and CDR2 YYEEEE come from the germline V gene. The length of the CDR3 is 15 residues. V lost 0 bases and J 4 bases, leaving 13 bases between the germline ends. The DNA for the CDR3 is TGTGCCAGCAGCTTGGGATCAAATGAGTTCTATGGCTACACCTTC. It codes for CASSLGSNEFYGYTF. Full variable domain (rest looked up from reference TRBV5-6 and TRBJ1-2): DAGVTQSPTHLIKTRGQQVTLRCSPKSGHDTVSWYQQALGQGPQFIFQYYEEEERQRGNFPDRFSGHQFPNYSSELNVNALLLGDSALYLCASSLGSNEFYGYTFGSGTRLTVV.

Note on this clone: This sample includes further DNA sequences coding for the same CDR3. CDR3 protein: CASSQGAGVSYEQYF. The CDR3 bases are TGCGCCAGCAGCCAAGGGGCAGGGGTCTCCTACGAGCAGTACTTC. The chain uses TRBV4-3 and TRBJ2-7; the D gene is possibly TRBD1 (6 bases). Per the germline V gene, CDR1 is LGHNA and CDR2 is YSLEER. This CDR3 has 15 residues. Trimming cost V 1 base and J 0 bases, with 10 bases left between them.

CDR3 DNA: TGTGCCACCAGCAGAGATCCGGGAGAAGGAAACACCATATATTTT. As protein: CATSRDPGEGNTIYF. The J gene is TRBJ1-3, the V gene TRBV15; no clear D gene. V lost 0 bases to trimming and J lost 4 bases, with 10 bases between them. This CDR3 contains 15 residues. Germline V CDR1 and CDR2: LNHNV, YYDKDF (reference sequence).

This chain connects TRBV5-1 to TRBJ1-3; 7 bases are a match to TRBD1. The CDR3 length is 13 residues. Germline lookup yields CDR1 SGHRS and CDR2 YFSETQ. V was clipped by 8 bases and J by 1 base; unmatched bases: 3. DNA of the CDR3: TGCGCCAGTCAACAGGGGTCTGGAAACACCATATATTTT. Encoded protein: CASQQGSGNTIYF.

This sequence joins TRBV4-3 and TRBJ2-1; TRBD2 agrees at 9 bases. V lost 0 bases and J lost 4; bases outside the gene matches: 7. The CDR3 loop spans 17 amino acids. Germline V CDR1 and CDR2: LGHNA, YSLEER. CDR3 DNA sequence: TGCGCCAGCAGCCAAGACACTCTAGCGGGGTCATACAATGAGCAGTTCTTC. Translated: CASSQDTLAGSYNEQFF.

This clone showed up just once. This rearrangement joins TRBV5-5 to TRBJ2-2; tentatively, D is TRBD2 (5 bases). V lost 4 bases and J 4 bases, leaving 17 bases between the germline ends. The length of the CDR3 is 16 residues. Germline CDR1 is SGHKS and CDR2 is YYEKEE (reference sequence). For the CDR3, the DNA is TGTGCCAGCAGCACCACCTACGGGGATTTCACCGGGGAGCTGTTTTTT. Its translation: CASSTTYGDFTGELFF. The full variable domain, with the rest looked up from reference TRBV5-5 and TRBJ2-2, is DAGVTQSPTHLIKTRGQQVTLRCSPISGHKSVSWYQQVLGQGPQFIFQYYEKEERGRGNFPDRFSARQFPNYSSELNVNALLLGDSALYLCASSTTYGDFTGELFFGEGSRLTVL.

This clone was counted a single time. The chain carries TRBV12-3 or TRBV12-4 and TRBJ2-1; D gene uncertain. This CDR3 spans 12 amino acids. Trimming shortened V by 6 bases and J by 8 bases, and 11 bases separated the two germline ends. CDR3 DNA sequence: TGTGCCAGCAGCCTGGGCCGCTATGAGCAGTTCTTC. It translates to CASSLGRYEQFF.